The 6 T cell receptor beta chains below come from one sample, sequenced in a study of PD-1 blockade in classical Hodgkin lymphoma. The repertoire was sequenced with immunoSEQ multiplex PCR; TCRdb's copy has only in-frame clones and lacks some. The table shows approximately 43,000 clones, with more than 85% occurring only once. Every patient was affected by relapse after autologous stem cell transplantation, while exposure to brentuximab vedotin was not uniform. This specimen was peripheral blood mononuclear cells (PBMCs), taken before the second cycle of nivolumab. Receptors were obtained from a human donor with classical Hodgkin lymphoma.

The CDR3 region is CASSDRTGNEKLFF. The CDR3 DNA sequence: TGTGCCAGCAGTGACAGGACAGGGAATGAAAAACTGTTTTTT. This chain joins TRBV6-1 and TRBJ1-4, with 8 bases fitting TRBD1. The V gene end was trimmed by 3 bases and the J gene end by 5 bases; junction bases not matched to a gene: 2. CDR1 is MNHNS, CDR2 SASEGT, per germline. There are 14 residues in the CDR3.

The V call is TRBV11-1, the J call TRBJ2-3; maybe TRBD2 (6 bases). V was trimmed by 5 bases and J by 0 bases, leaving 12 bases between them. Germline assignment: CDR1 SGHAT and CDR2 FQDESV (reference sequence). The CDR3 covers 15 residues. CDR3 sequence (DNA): TGTGCCAGCAGCCCGGGAGTTTCCAGCACAGATACGCAGTATTTT. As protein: CASSPGVSSTDTQYF.

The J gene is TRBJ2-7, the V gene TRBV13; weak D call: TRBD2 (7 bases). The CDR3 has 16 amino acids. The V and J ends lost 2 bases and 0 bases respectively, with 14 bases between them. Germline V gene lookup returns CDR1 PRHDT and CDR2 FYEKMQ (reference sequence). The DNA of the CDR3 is TGTGCCAGCAGCTTAACAGGGCGGGGGCTCTCCTACGAGCAGTACTTC. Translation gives CASSLTGRGLSYEQYF.

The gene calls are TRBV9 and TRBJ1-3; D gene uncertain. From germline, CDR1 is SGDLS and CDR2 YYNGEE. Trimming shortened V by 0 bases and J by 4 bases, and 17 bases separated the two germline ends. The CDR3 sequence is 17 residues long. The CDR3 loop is CASSVDWGGYSGNTIYF. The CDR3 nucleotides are TGTGCCAGCAGCGTAGACTGGGGAGGGTATTCGGGAAACACCATATATTTT.

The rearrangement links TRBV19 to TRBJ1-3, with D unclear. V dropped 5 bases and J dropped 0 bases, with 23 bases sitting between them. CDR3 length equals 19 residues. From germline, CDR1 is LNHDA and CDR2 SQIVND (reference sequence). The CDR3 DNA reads TGTGCCAGTAGTCCCCTCGGAACATCAGTCCAGTTCTCTGGAAACACCATATATTTT. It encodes CASSPLGTSVQFSGNTIYF.

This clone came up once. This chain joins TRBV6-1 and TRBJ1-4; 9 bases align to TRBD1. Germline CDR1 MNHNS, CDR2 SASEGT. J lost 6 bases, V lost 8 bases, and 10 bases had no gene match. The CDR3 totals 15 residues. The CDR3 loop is CASSPGQGRDEKLFF. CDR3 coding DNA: TGTGCCAGCTCACCGGGACAGGGACGGGATGAAAAACTGTTTTTT.